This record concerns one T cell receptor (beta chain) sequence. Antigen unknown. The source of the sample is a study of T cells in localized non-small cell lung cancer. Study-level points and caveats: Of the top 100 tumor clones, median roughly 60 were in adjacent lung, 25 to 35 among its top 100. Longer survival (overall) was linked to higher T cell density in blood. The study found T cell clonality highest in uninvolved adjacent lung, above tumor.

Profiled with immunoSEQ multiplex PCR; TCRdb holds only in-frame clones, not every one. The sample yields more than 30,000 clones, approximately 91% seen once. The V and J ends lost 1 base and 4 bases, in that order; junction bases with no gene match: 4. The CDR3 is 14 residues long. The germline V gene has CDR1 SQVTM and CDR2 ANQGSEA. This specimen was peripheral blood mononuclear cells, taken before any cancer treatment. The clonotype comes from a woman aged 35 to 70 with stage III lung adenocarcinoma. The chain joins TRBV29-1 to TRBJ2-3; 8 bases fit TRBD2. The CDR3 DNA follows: TGCAGCGTTGAAGCGGGAGGGCGCCCAGATACGCAGTATTTT. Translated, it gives CSVEAGGRPDTQYF.